This is a list of T cell receptor beta chains from one sample in a study of blood T cell repertoires in COVID-19. Assay: immunoSEQ multiplex PCR; the TCRdb copy retains only in-frame clones and omits some. Among hundreds of thousands of clones, less than 90% were seen once, and the ten largest hold 2.5% to 3.5%. The sample consisted of PBMCs or T cells enriched from blood (not recorded which). These TCRs come from a woman in her forties or fifties who had recovered from COVID-19. Both conserved end residues are part of each CDR3. A D gene is named only where the DNA matches it firmly. Some rows mark clone size as missing; the rest say once, few, many or name a class of expanded clone.

>TRBJ2-7|few|TRBV4-2|TRBD2
TGTGCCAGCAGCCCGACTAGCGGAGATTACGAGCAGTACTTC
CASSPTSGDYEQYF
>TRBJ1-2|-|TRBV7-8|TRBD1
TGTGCCAGCAGCTTAGGACATGGACAGGGAGGCTATGGCTACACCTTC
CASSLGHGQGGYGYTF
>TRBJ1-2|-|TRBV7-9|-
TGTGCCAGCAGCTTAGTGACAGATACTAACTATGGCTACACCTTC
CASSLVTDTNYGYTF
>TRBJ2-3|-|TRBV29-1|-
TGCAGCGTTGAAGGGGGGCGGGAGATGGGCACAGATACGCAGTATTTT
CSVEGGREMGTDTQYF
>TRBJ2-1|-|TRBV27|TRBD2
TGTGCCAGCAGTTTATACCCGGGACTAGCGGGAGGGAAGTTTTCCTACAATGAGCAGTTCTTC
CASSLYPGLAGGKFSYNEQFF
>TRBJ2-1|-|TRBV7-3|TRBD2
TGTGCCAGCAGCTTCCGTTTTGCTAGCGGACAATACAATGAGCAGTTCTTC
CASSFRFASGQYNEQFF
>TRBJ1-3|-|TRBV29-1|TRBD1
TGCAGCGTTGGGACAGGGGAAAACACCATATATTTT
CSVGTGENTIYF
>TRBJ1-5|few|TRBV15|-
TGTGCCACCAGCAGAGATGGGCAGACGAATCAGCCCCAGCATTTT
CATSRDGQTNQPQHF
>TRBJ1-1|-|TRBV11-2|-
TGTGCCAGCAGCCACAGGTTCGGAACTGAAGCTTTCTTT
CASSHRFGTEAFF
>TRBJ2-1|-|TRBV4-2|-
TGTGCCAGCAGCCAAGACGGCAATGAGCAGTTCTTC
CASSQDGNEQFF
>TRBJ1-1|once|TRBV28|-
TGTGCCAGCACCAAAGCAGGGGCTATTACGGAGAACACTGAAGCTTTCTTT
CASTKAGAITENTEAFF
>TRBJ2-7|-|TRBV7-9|-
TGTGCCAGCAGCTTAAGCTACTACGAGCAGTACTTC
CASSLSYYEQYF
>TRBJ1-1|-|TRBV6-2/TRBV6-3|TRBD1
TGTGCCAGCAGTCCCTGGGACAGGCTAGACACTGAAGCTTTCTTT
CASSPWDRLDTEAFF
>TRBJ2-7|-|TRBV7-3|TRBD2
TGTGCCAGCAGCTTACAGGCGGGGGGTTACGAGCAGTACTTC
CASSLQAGGYEQYF
>TRBJ1-1|-|TRBV10-3|-
TGTGCCATCAGTGACAGACAGGTTCCCAACACTGAAGCTTTCTTT
CAISDRQVPNTEAFF
>TRBJ1-2|-|TRBV7-9|-
TGTGCCAGCAGCCCCGCAGGGACTTCGGGGGGCTATGGCTACACCTTC
CASSPAGTSGGYGYTF
>TRBJ2-7|-|TRBV2|TRBD1
TGTGCCAGCAGGGGCCGAGACAGGGGAACCTACGAGCAGTACTTC
CASRGRDRGTYEQYF
>TRBJ2-3|-|TRBV18|-
TGTGCCAGCTCACCACCTAGCGGTGGGGCCGGCCCAGATACGCAGTATTTT
CASSPPSGGAGPDTQYF
>TRBJ1-1|-|TRBV6-2/TRBV6-3|-
TGTGCCAGCAGTTACTCGTTAGTTCGGACAAATGCTCCTGAAGCTTTCTTT
CASSYSLVRTNAPEAFF
>TRBJ2-1|-|TRBV28|-
TGTGCCAGCAGTTTGGTCGGGAGAGGTGAGCAGTTCTTC
CASSLVGRGEQFF
>TRBJ1-2|-|TRBV27|-
TGTGCCAGCAGTTTCCTCCGGCCCCTGGGGAGTAGTGATGGCTACACCTTC
CASSFLRPLGSSDGYTF
>TRBJ1-5|-|TRBV18|TRBD1
TGTGCCAGCTCGGGACAGAATAGCAATCAGCCCCAGCATTTT
CASSGQNSNQPQHF
>TRBJ1-2|-|TRBV19|-
TGTGCCAGTAGCCAAGGGGCAGGGCAAAACTATGGCTACACCTTC
CASSQGAGQNYGYTF
>TRBJ2-3|few|TRBV19|-
TGTGCCAGTAGTCGCCTTGGGCAGCATAGCACAGATACGCAGTATTTT
CASSRLGQHSTDTQYF
>TRBJ2-7|-|TRBV11-2|TRBD2
TGTGCCAGCAGCCCCGCTAGCGGGAGAGGCGAGCAGTACTTC
CASSPASGRGEQYF
>TRBJ2-3|-|TRBV13|TRBD2
TGTGCCAGCAGCTTAAGGCGGGAGGGAGATACGCAGTATTTT
CASSLRREGDTQYF
>TRBJ2-3|-|TRBV12-5|TRBD1
TGTGCTAGTGCTTTCCTCGGGACAGAAAGCACAGATACGCAGTATTTT
CASAFLGTESTDTQYF
>TRBJ1-1|-|TRBV4-3|-
TGCGCCAGCAGCCAAGAAACAGGGAACACTGAAGCTTTCTTT
CASSQETGNTEAFF
>TRBJ1-2|-|TRBV30|TRBD1
TGTGCCTGGTGGACAGGGGGCGGATTGCAGTATGGCTACACCTTC
CAWWTGGGLQYGYTF
>TRBJ2-7|once|TRBV5-8|TRBD1
TGTGCCAGCAGCTTGAGGAGACAGGGAAGGCAGTACTTC
CASSLRRQGRQYF
>TRBJ2-2|-|TRBV30|TRBD2
TGTGCCTGGAGTGGCCTCACTAGCGGGAGAACCGGGGAGCTGTTTTTT
CAWSGLTSGRTGELFF
>TRBJ1-4|few|TRBV7-2|-
TGTGCCAGCAGCTTATCAGCGGCCCTAGGACGGGAAAAACTGTTTTTT
CASSLSAALGREKLFF
>TRBJ1-2|few|TRBV2|-
TGTGCCAGCAGTGTATACAGGGCTGGCTATGGCTACACCTTC
CASSVYRAGYGYTF
>TRBJ1-2|-|TRBV29-1|-
TGCAGCGTTGAAGAGATCGACAGGAACTATGGCTACACCTTC
CSVEEIDRNYGYTF
>TRBJ1-1|-|TRBV28|-
TGTGCCAGCAGTTTCCCCGCCCAAAGGGGAACGATGAACACTGAAGCTTTCTTT
CASSFPAQRGTMNTEAFF
>TRBJ2-7|-|TRBV7-2|-
TGTGCCAGCAGCTTCCGGGCCTACGAGCAGTACTTC
CASSFRAYEQYF
>TRBJ1-2|few|TRBV5-5|TRBD1
TGTGCCAGCAGCTTGTCGGGACAGGGGGTCGCCGCTAACTATGGCTACACCTTC
CASSLSGQGVAANYGYTF
>TRBJ1-2|-|TRBV11-2|-
TGTGCCAGCAGCTTTGATGGGAGCTATGGCTACACCTTC
CASSFDGSYGYTF
>TRBJ2-2|-|TRBV10-2|TRBD1
TGCGCCAGCAGGACAGGGGGCTTCGGGGAGCTGTTTTTT
CASRTGGFGELFF
>TRBJ1-2|-|TRBV14|-
TGTGCCAGCAGCCCCGACAGTTGGAGCTATGGCTACACCTTC
CASSPDSWSYGYTF
>TRBJ2-4|-|TRBV2|-
TGTGCCAGCAGTGAAGACAGGGGACTAGCCAAAAACATTCAGTACTTC
CASSEDRGLAKNIQYF
>TRBJ1-3|-|TRBV28|-
TGTGCCAGCATCGGGGGGAGCTCTGGAAACACCATATATTTT
CASIGGSSGNTIYF
>TRBJ1-5|-|TRBV6-5|-
TGTGCCAGCAGTCGGGAGACAGGCAATCAGCCCCAGCATTTT
CASSRETGNQPQHF
>TRBJ1-5|-|TRBV6-5|-
TGTGCCAGCATCACAGGGAGTCAGCCCCAGCATTTT
CASITGSQPQHF
>TRBJ2-1|once|TRBV11-1|TRBD1
TGTGCCAGCAGCCATCCCGGGACAGGCTACAATGAGCAGTTCTTC
CASSHPGTGYNEQFF
>TRBJ1-2|-|TRBV28|TRBD1
TGTGCCAGCAGTGGTGGGACAGGGGGCAACTATGGCTACACCTTC
CASSGGTGGNYGYTF
>TRBJ2-7|-|TRBV5-4|-
TGTGCCAGCAGCAAATCAGGGGTGCCGGGCTACGAGCAGTACTTC
CASSKSGVPGYEQYF
>TRBJ2-7|-|TRBV7-8|-
TGTGCCAGCAGCTTAGCGCGGGTATACTACGAGCAGTACTTC
CASSLARVYYEQYF
>TRBJ2-7|-|TRBV5-1|-
TGCGCCAGCAAATGGACAGGGACTACGGACGAGCAGTACTTC
CASKWTGTTDEQYF
>TRBJ2-7|-|TRBV5-4|-
TGTGCCAGCAGCCGCCAACAGACATACGAGCAGTACTTC
CASSRQQTYEQYF
>TRBJ1-5|-|TRBV19|-
TGTGCCAGTAGAACCCAGGGTTTGCAACGATCAAATCAGCCCCAGCATTTT
CASRTQGLQRSNQPQHF
>TRBJ2-5|-|TRBV19|TRBD1
TGTGCCAGTAGCACCGAACAGGGGGCGTTGACCCAGTACTTC
CASSTEQGALTQYF
>TRBJ2-3|-|TRBV18|-
TGTGCCAGCTCACCAAGTTTTTCGGGAGCAGATACGCAGTATTTT
CASSPSFSGADTQYF
>TRBJ1-5|-|TRBV28|-
TGTGCCAGCAGCCCGGACTTAATTAATCAGCCCCAGCATTTT
CASSPDLINQPQHF
>TRBJ2-3|once|TRBV19|TRBD1
TGTGCCAGTAGGAGAGAGGGGGCGAGAGCAGATACGCAGTATTTT
CASRREGARADTQYF
>TRBJ2-2|few|TRBV11-2|TRBD1
TGTGCCAGCAGCCCAAGGGACAGGGTGTTCACCGGGGAGCTGTTTTTT
CASSPRDRVFTGELFF
>TRBJ2-3|-|TRBV14|-
TGTGCCAGCAGCTCCAACCCAGGGGGGACAGATACGCAGTATTTT
CASSSNPGGTDTQYF
>TRBJ1-3|-|TRBV7-9|-
TGTGCCAGCAGCTTAGCCGGGGTGGCACGTGGAAACACCATATATTTT
CASSLAGVARGNTIYF
>TRBJ1-2|-|TRBV7-8|-
TGTGCCAGCAGCCCAAGGACCGGGACTAACTATGGCTACACCTTC
CASSPRTGTNYGYTF
>TRBJ2-3|-|TRBV7-3|TRBD1
TGTGCCAGCAGCCCCATCGGACAGGGCAAAGATACGCAGTATTTT
CASSPIGQGKDTQYF